The 13 T cell receptor beta chains below all came from one sample that was sequenced in a study of control samples from healthy donors and cancer patients. TCRdb's table, derived via immunoSEQ multiplex PCR, lists solely in-frame clones and lacks some. The data hold about 52,000 clones, with around 95% observed a single time. Source material: blood. These receptors came from a man aged 25 to 45 in good health.

V gene TRBV30 combines with J gene TRBJ2-1, with 14 bases lining up with TRBD2. The germline gives CDR1 GTSNPN, CDR2 SVGIG (reference sequence). This CDR3 is 17 amino acids long. V trimming: 2 bases; J trimming: 7 bases; junction bases outside the gene matches: 10. The CDR3 DNA sequence: TGTGCCTGGAGTCGCTTTGGGACTAGCGGGAGTGGGAATGAGCAGTTCTTC. Its protein product is CAWSRFGTSGSGNEQFF. The whole variable domain, remainder taken from reference TRBV30 and TRBJ2-1, is SQTIHQWPATLVQPVGSPLSLECTVEGTSNPNLYWYRQAAGRGLQLLFYSVGIGQISSEVPQNLSASRPQDRQFILSSKKLLLSDSGFYLCAWSRFGTSGSGNEQFFGPGTRLTVL.

Turning to this clone: Germline and junction disagree at one end, which may indicate a read error. The V gene is TRBV7-6, the J gene TRBJ2-2; the match to TRBD2 covers 8 bases. Germline CDR1 SGHVS, CDR2 FNYEAQ. The CDR3 runs 18 residues. This chain's CDR3 is CAGSPGTSALRFGGELFF. The CDR3 DNA sequence: TGTGCCGGCAGCCCAGGGACTAGTGCCCTCCGCTTTGGCGGGGAGCTGTTTTTT.

This clone came up once. The V and J genes are TRBV29-1 and TRBJ1-2; no reliable D call. The CDR3 loop spans 14 amino acids. Germline lookup yields CDR1 SQVTM and CDR2 ANQGSEA. V dropped 1 base and J dropped 4 bases, with 13 bases sitting between them. CDR3 residues: CSVEGAHTLYGYTF. In DNA, the CDR3 is TGCAGCGTTGAAGGGGCTCACACTCTCTATGGCTACACCTTC.

The chain recombines TRBV28 with TRBJ1-5; tentative D call: TRBD1 (5 bases). Per the germline V gene, CDR1 is MDHEN and CDR2 is SYDVKM. The V gene lost 2 bases and the J gene lost 1 base, with 9 bases spanning the gap. This CDR3 contains 15 residues. CDR3: CASSLGGTSNQPQHF. CDR3 nucleotide sequence: TGTGCCAGCAGTTTAGGGGGTACGAGCAATCAGCCCCAGCATTTT.

CDR3 amino acids: CASSIRGRGNEKLFF. The CDR3 bases are TGTGCCAGCAGCATCCGGGGACGGGGGAATGAAAAACTGTTTTTT. This sequence joins TRBV28 and TRBJ1-4; D perhaps matches TRBD1 (5 bases). The V gene's germline CDR1 is MDHEN and CDR2 SYDVKM. The V end was cut by 6 bases, the J end by 5 bases, with 16 bases between. The CDR3 spans 15 residues.

V is TRBV28 and J is TRBJ1-5, with no clear D. There are 16 residues in the CDR3. CDR1 and CDR2 (germline): MDHEN, SYDVKM. Trimming removed 1 base at V and 1 base at J, with 11 bases between. The chain's CDR3 is CASSLSPFGSNQPQHF. In nucleotides, the CDR3 is TGTGCCAGCAGTTTATCCCCTTTTGGCAGCAATCAGCCCCAGCATTTT.

As regards this clone: The junction shows a germline mismatch at one end, possibly a read error. The rearrangement uses TRBV6-5 and TRBJ2-2; no definite D call. The CDR3 length is 13 residues. Germline V CDR1 and CDR2: MNHEY, SVGAGI. Here the CDR3 reads CASSKGHTGELFF. CDR3 coding DNA: TGTGCCAGCAGCAAGGGCCACACTGGGGAGCTGTTTTTT.

The CDR3 loop reads CASSVGLAGGSFEQFF. The CDR3 nucleotides read TGTGCCAGCAGCGTAGGACTAGCGGGAGGTTCTTTCGAGCAGTTCTTC. The chain carries TRBV7-9 and TRBJ2-1, with TRBD2 matching 14 bases. CDR3 length equals 16 residues. Trimming at V came to 5 bases and at J to 10 bases, leaving 10 bases not matched to a gene. Germline V gene lookup returns CDR1 SEHNR and CDR2 FQNEAQ (reference sequence).

This chain joins TRBV28 and TRBJ2-2, with TRBD1 matching 7 bases. Germline CDR1 reads MDHEN; CDR2 reads SYDVKM. CDR3 size: 16 residues. V trimming: 3 bases; J trimming: 5 bases; junction bases outside the gene matches: 9. In DNA, the CDR3 is TGTGCCAGCAGTTTGGTAAGGGGGCGAAGGACCGGGGAGCTGTTTTTT. Translating it yields CASSLVRGRRTGELFF.

The chain joins TRBV5-4 to TRBJ1-4; D might be TRBD1 (6 bases). The V end lost 4 bases, the J end lost 8 bases, and 18 bases lay between the germline ends. The CDR3 runs to 15 residues. Looked up from germline, CDR1 is SGHNT and CDR2 is YYREEE (reference sequence). The DNA of the CDR3 is TGTGCCAGCAGCCCCGGGGGCCGACGGGGAGAAAAACTGTTTTTT. It encodes CASSPGGRRGEKLFF.

CDR3 sequence (DNA): TGTGCCAGCAGCTTAGACAGGTTTGGTGGCTACACCTTC. Encoded protein: CASSLDRFGGYTF. The chain recombines TRBV11-2 with TRBJ1-2; D unclear. With 0 bases removed from V and 7 bases from J, the gap between germline ends came to 9 bases. This CDR3 is built from 13 residues. Germline values: CDR1 SGHAT, CDR2 FQNNGV.

The chain's CDR3 is CASSLVNSPLHF. CDR3 in DNA: TGTGCCAGCAGTTTAGTGAATTCACCCCTCCACTTT. The J gene is TRBJ1-6, the V gene TRBV27; D is undetermined. CDR3 length equals 12 residues. With 2 bases removed from V and 7 bases from J, the gap between germline ends came to 3 bases. The germline CDR1 and CDR2 sequences are MNHEY and SMNVEV (reference sequence).

The chain employs TRBV7-9 and TRBJ2-1; D uncertain. The germline V and J ends were trimmed by 3 bases and 7 bases, with 4 bases remaining between them. The CDR3 length is 11 residues. Germline values: CDR1 SEHNR, CDR2 FQNEAQ (reference sequence). In DNA, the CDR3 is TGTGCCAGCAGCTTGGTAAATGAGCAGTTCTTC. Its protein product is CASSLVNEQFF. Full variable domain (missing parts from reference TRBV7-9 and TRBJ2-1): DTGVSQNPRHKITKRGQNVTFRCDPISEHNRLYWYRQTLGQGPEFLTYFQNEAQLEKSRLLSDRFSAERPKGSFSTLEIQRTEQGDSAMYLCASSLVNEQFFGPGTRLTVL.